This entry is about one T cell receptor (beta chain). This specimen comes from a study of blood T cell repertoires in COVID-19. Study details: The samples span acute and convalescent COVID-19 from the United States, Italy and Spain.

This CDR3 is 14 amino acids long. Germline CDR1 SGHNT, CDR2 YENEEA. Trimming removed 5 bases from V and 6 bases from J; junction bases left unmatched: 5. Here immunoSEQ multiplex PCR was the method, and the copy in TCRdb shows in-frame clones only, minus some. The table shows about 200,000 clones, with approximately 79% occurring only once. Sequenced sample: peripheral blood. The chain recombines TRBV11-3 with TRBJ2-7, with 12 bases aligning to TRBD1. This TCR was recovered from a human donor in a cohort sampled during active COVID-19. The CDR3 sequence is CASSPGQGAVEQYF. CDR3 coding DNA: TGTGCCAGCAGCCCGGGACAGGGGGCGGTCGAGCAGTACTTC.